The 10 T cell receptor beta chains listed next were all sequenced from one sample in a study of memory CD4+ T cells and cytomegalovirus serostatus. Assay: immunoSEQ multiplex PCR; the TCRdb copy retains only in-frame clones and omits some. The data show 40,000 to 55,000 clones, about 80% seen once. Single viable CD3+CD4+CD8-CD45RO+ cells were sorted as the memory CD4+ T cells. The sequencing input was memory CD4+ T cells from blood. The receptor set was obtained from an adult in good health and CMV-seropositive.

This clone was seen only once. The rearrangement joins TRBV28 to TRBJ1-2, with D possibly being TRBD1 (6 bases). Deletions cut 6 bases from V and 6 bases from J, with 23 bases between. Germline CDR1 MDHEN, CDR2 SYDVKM. This CDR3 is built from 16 residues. The CDR3 loop reads CASSDLNRVDKDGYTF. CDR3 DNA sequence: TGTGCCAGCAGCGACCTAAACAGGGTTGATAAGGATGGCTACACCTTC.

The CDR3 loop reads CASSSAGTGNTIYF. The CDR3 nucleotides read TGTGCCAGCTCCTCGGCGGGGACTGGAAACACCATATATTTT. The chain employs TRBV18 and TRBJ1-3; D gene ambiguous. V was cut by 6 bases and J by 2 bases, with 11 bases left in between. The V gene's germline CDR1 is KGHSH and CDR2 LQKENI. This CDR3 is 14 amino acids long.

CDR3 DNA: TGTGCCAGCTCTCTTTCTTATAACACTGAAGCTTTCTTT. It encodes CASSLSYNTEAFF. This chain links TRBV18 with TRBJ1-1; D remains ambiguous. This CDR3 comprises 13 residues. Germline-derived CDR1 and CDR2 are KGHSH and LQKENI. Trimming removed 6 bases from V and 2 bases from J, with 10 bases in between.

This rearrangement joins TRBV27 to TRBJ1-5; D not resolved. The ends were cut back, 4 bases at V and 5 bases at J, with 12 bases in the middle. CDR1 MNHEY and CDR2 SMNVEV come from the germline V gene (reference sequence). The CDR3 is made up of 14 amino acids. The CDR3 region has the DNA TGTGCCAGCAGTTCCAGGACCTCGGATCAGCCCCAGCATTTT. It codes for CASSSRTSDQPQHF.

The gene calls are TRBV19 and TRBJ1-1; 9 bases line up with TRBD1. Germline CDR1 reads LNHDA; CDR2 reads SQIVND (reference sequence). Losses at the gene ends were 8 bases for V and 2 bases for J; bases not matched to a gene: 12. This CDR3 region has 16 residues. CDR3 amino acids: CASCTSPGQGNTEAFF. In DNA, the CDR3 is TGTGCCAGTTGCACTTCTCCGGGACAGGGCAACACTGAAGCTTTCTTT.

The DNA of the CDR3 is TGTGCCTGGGAGAGACGGGCCAGGGATACGCAGTATTTT. Amino acid sequence: CAWERRARDTQYF. The chain joins TRBV30 to TRBJ2-3, with D unresolved. The V end lost 5 bases, the J end lost 6 bases, and 15 bases lay between the germline ends. Per the germline V gene, CDR1 is GTSNPN and CDR2 is SVGIG (reference sequence). The CDR3 length is 13 residues. Based on the CDR3 plus reference TRBV30 and TRBJ2-3, the full variable domain is SQTIHQWPATLVQPVGSPLSLECTVEGTSNPNLYWYRQAAGRGLQLLFYSVGIGQISSEVPQNLSASRPQDRQFILSSKKLLLSDSGFYLCAWERRARDTQYFGPGTRLTVL.

V and J are TRBV5-4 and TRBJ2-2; no clear D. The CDR3 is made up of 16 amino acids. Looked up from germline, CDR1 is SGHNT and CDR2 is YYREEE (reference sequence). Trimming pared 0 bases from V and 7 bases from J, leaving 16 bases between. CDR3 sequence: CASSLESGRPSGELFF. The CDR3 coding sequence is TGTGCCAGCAGCTTGGAGTCTGGCCGGCCCAGCGGGGAGCTGTTTTTT.

This sequence joins TRBV5-5 and TRBJ2-2; D might be TRBD1 or TRBD2, each matching 6 bases. The CDR3 runs 16 residues. Germline V CDR1 and CDR2: SGHKS, YYEKEE (reference sequence). V lost 4 bases to trimming and J lost 0 bases, with 13 bases between them. The CDR3 nucleotides read TGTGCCAGCAGCCGCGAGGGGGGCCCGAACACCGGGGAGCTGTTTTTT. It specifies CASSREGGPNTGELFF.

CDR3 coding DNA: TGTGCCAGCAGTTACGGTTGGGACAGGGTTAAGACTGAAGCTTTCTTT. It translates to CASSYGWDRVKTEAFF. This chain connects TRBV6-5 to TRBJ1-1, with 9 bases fitting TRBD1. Germline CDR1 MNHEY, CDR2 SVGAGI. Unmatched junction bases numbered 9, after V lost 2 bases and J lost 5 bases. The CDR3 sequence is 16 residues long.

The chain links TRBV15 to TRBJ1-5; no definite D call. Germline V CDR1 and CDR2: LNHNV, YYDKDF (reference sequence). The V and J ends lost 6 bases and 7 bases respectively, with 16 bases between them. This CDR3 has 14 residues. The CDR3 bases are TGTGCCACCAGGGGAGCATCTGTTGGCCAGCCCCAGCATTTT. Translating it yields CATRGASVGQPQHF.